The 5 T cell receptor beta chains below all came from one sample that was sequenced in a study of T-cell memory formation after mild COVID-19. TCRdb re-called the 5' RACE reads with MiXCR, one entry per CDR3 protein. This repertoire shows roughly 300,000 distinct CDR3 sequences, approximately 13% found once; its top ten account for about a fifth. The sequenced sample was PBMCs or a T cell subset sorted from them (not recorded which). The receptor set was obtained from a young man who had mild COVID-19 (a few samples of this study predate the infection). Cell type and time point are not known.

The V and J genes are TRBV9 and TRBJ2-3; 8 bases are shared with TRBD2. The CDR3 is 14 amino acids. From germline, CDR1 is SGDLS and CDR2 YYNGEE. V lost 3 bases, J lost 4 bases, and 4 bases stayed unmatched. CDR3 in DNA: TGTGCCAGCAGCGCCGGACTAGCCTCAGATACGCAGTATTTT. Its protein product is CASSAGLASDTQYF.

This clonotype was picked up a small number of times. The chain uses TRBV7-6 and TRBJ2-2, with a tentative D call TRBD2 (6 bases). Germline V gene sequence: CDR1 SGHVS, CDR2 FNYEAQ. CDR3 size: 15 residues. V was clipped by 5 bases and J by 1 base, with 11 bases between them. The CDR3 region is CASSEGLGNTGELFF. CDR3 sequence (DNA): TGTGCCAGCAGCGAGGGACTGGGGAACACCGGGGAGCTGTTTTTT. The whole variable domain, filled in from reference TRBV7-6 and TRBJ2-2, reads GAGVSQSPRYKVTKRGQDVALRCDPISGHVSLYWYRQALGQGPEFLTYFNYEAQQDKSGLPNDRFSAERPEGSISTLTIQRTEQRDSAMYRCASSEGLGNTGELFFGEGSRLTVL.

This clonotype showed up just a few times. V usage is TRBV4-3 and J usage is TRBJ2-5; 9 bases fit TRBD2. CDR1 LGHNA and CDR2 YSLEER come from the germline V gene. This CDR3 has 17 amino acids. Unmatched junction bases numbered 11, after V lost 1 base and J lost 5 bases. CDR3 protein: CASSQGRRGGAGETQYF. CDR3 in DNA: TGCGCCAGCAGCCAAGGAAGACGCGGGGGGGCCGGGGAGACCCAGTACTTC.

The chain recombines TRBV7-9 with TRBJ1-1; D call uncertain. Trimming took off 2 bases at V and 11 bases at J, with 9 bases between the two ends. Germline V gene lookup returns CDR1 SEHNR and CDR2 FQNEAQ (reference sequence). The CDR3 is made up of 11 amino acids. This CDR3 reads CASSLLENAFF. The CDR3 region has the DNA TGTGCCAGCAGCTTATTGGAAAACGCTTTCTTT.

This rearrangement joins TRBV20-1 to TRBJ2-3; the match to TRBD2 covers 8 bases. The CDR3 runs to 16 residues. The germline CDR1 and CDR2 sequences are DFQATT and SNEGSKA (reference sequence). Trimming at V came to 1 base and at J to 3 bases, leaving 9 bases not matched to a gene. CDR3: CSARARGGVRTDTQYF. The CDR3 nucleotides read TGCAGTGCTAGAGCCCGGGGGGGAGTTAGGACAGATACGCAGTATTTT.